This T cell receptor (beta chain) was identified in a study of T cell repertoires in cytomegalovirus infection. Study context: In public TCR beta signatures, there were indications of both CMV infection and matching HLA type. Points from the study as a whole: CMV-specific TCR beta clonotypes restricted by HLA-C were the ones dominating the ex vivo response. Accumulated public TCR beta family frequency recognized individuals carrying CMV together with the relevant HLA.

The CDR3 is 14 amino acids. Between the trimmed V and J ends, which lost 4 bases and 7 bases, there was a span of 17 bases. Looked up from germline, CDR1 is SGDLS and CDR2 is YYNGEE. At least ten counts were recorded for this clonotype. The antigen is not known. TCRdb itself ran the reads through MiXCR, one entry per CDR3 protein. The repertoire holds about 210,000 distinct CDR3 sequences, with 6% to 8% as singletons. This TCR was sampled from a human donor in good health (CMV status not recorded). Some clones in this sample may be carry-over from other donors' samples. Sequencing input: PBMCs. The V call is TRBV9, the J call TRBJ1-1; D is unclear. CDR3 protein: CASSLGIGPYEAFF. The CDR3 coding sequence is TGTGCCAGCAGCTTAGGGATAGGGCCCTATGAAGCTTTCTTT.